The present T cell receptor (beta chain) was sequenced within a study of T-cell memory formation after mild COVID-19. TCRdb analysed the 5' RACE reads with MiXCR anew, one entry per CDR3 protein. The data contain hundreds of thousands of distinct CDR3 sequences, approximately 15% of them seen just once; the ten biggest clones take up over 20%. This clonotype has a count of ten or more. What it binds is not known. Findings and limits, study-wide: While clones contracting from day 15 to 85 were balanced between CD4 and CD8, later expanders leaned CD4+.

The CDR3 is made up of 12 amino acids. The V gene lost 1 base and the J gene lost 8 bases, with 8 bases spanning the gap. CDR1 is MNHNY and CDR2 is SVGAGI in the germline V gene (reference sequence). V usage is TRBV6-6 and J usage is TRBJ1-2, with D unresolved. Material: PBMCs or a T cell subset sorted from them (not recorded which). The receptor's source is a man aged 18 to 30 who had mild COVID-19 (a few samples of this study predate the infection). Cell type and time point are not known. The CDR3 sequence is CASSYWEGGYTF. CDR3 DNA sequence: TGTGCCAGCAGTTACTGGGAGGGCGGCTACACCTTC.